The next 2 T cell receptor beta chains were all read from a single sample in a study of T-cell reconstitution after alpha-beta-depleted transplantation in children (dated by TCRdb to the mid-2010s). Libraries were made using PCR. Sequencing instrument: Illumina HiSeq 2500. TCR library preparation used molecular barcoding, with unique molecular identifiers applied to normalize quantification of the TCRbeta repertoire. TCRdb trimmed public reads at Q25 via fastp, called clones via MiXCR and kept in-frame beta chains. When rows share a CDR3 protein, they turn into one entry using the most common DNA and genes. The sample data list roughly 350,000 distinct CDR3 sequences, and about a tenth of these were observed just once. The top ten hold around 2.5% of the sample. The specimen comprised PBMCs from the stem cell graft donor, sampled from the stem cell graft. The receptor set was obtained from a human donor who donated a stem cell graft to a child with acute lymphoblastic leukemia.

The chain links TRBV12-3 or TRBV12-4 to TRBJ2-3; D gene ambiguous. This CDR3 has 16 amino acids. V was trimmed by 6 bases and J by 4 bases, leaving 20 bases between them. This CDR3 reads CASSLDRGVWSDTQYF. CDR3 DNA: TGTGCCAGCAGCCTTGATAGAGGAGTTTGGTCAGATACGCAGTATTTT.

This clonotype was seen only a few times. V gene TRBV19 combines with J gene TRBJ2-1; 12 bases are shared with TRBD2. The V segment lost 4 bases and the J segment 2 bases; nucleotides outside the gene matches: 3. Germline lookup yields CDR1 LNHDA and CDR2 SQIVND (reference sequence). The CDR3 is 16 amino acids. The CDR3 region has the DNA TGTGCCAGTAGTACCCGACTAGCGGGAGCCTACAATGAGCAGTTCTTC. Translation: CASSTRLAGAYNEQFF.